A single T cell receptor (beta chain) is shown here with its context. Produced via immunoSEQ multiplex PCR; TCRdb's table is partial and in-frame only. The table lists 1.4 million to 1.5 million clones, more than 95% of them singletons. The data derive from a study of shared clonotypes between healthy human individuals. V lost 7 bases and J lost 4, with 14 bases in between. CDR1 and CDR2 from the germline V gene are MDHEN and SYDVKM. CDR3 length equals 13 residues. The clonotype originates from a man younger than 40 in good health. The chain is built from TRBV28 and TRBJ2-7, with D possibly TRBD2 on 6 matching bases. The sequencing input was naive CD4+ T cells sorted from blood. Indicated subset: CD45RA+ positively selected. CDR3 sequence (DNA): TGTGCCAGCATAGGAGGGAGTACATACGAGCAGTACTTC. This codes for CASIGGSTYEQYF.